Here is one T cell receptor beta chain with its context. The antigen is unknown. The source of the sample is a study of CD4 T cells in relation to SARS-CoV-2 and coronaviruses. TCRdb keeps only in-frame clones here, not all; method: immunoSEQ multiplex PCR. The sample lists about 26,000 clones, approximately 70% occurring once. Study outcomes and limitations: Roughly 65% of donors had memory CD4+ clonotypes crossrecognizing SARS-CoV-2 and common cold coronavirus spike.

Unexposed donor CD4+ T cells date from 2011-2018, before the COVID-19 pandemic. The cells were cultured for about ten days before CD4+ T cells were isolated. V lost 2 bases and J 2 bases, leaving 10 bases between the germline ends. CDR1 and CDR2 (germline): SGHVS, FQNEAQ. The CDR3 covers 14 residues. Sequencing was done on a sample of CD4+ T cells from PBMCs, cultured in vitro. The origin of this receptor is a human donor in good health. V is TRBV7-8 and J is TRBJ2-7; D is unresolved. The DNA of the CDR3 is TGTGCCAGCAGCTTAAGGGCAGTTACCTACGAGCAGTACTTC. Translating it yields CASSLRAVTYEQYF.